This record concerns one T cell receptor (beta chain) sequence. CDR1 is SGHRS, CDR2 YFSETQ, per germline. V was clipped by 3 bases and J by 2 bases; unmatched bases: 8. The CDR3 totals 18 residues. The Seattle patients, enrolled during active infection, were followed longitudinally. This sample is drawn from a study of blood T cell repertoires in COVID-19. Study background: The samples span acute and convalescent COVID-19 from the United States, Italy and Spain. Sample material is recorded as cDNA or gDNA derived from T cells, B-cell-depleted T cells, or PBMCs.

How the authors handled the data: Using reference gene primer amplification, nucleated cell counts were estimated. Sequencing was performed with immunoSEQ multiplex PCR; in TCRdb, only in-frame clones are kept and a portion is missing. V and J calls and clone size are those listed in that table; D and trimming were worked out from the DNA. The repertoire holds 120,000 or so clones, around 90% seen once, with 3.5% to 4.5% in the top ten. The chain has TRBV5-1 and TRBJ2-3; 14 positions agree with TRBD2. The sequence was collected from a woman aged 55-69 years with COVID-19, enrolled during active disease. The specimen was peripheral blood. The DNA of the CDR3 is TGCGCCAGCAGCTACCGACTAGCGGGGGGGCGGACCACAGATACGCAGTATTTT. Its protein product is CASSYRLAGGRTTDTQYF.